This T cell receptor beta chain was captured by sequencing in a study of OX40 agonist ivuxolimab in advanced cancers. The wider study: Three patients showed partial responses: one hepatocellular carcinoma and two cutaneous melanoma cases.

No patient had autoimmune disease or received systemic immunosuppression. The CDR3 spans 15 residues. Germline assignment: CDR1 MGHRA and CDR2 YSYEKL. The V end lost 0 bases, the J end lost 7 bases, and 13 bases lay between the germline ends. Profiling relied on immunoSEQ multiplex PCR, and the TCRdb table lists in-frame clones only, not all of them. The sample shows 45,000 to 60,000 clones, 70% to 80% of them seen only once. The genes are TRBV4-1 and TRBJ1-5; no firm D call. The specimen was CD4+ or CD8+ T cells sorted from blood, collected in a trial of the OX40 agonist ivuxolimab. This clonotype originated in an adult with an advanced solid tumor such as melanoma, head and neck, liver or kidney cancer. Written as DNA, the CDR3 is TGCGCCAGCAGCCAAGATCGGCAGTCGAGGCAGCCCCAGCATTTT. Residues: CASSQDRQSRQPQHF.